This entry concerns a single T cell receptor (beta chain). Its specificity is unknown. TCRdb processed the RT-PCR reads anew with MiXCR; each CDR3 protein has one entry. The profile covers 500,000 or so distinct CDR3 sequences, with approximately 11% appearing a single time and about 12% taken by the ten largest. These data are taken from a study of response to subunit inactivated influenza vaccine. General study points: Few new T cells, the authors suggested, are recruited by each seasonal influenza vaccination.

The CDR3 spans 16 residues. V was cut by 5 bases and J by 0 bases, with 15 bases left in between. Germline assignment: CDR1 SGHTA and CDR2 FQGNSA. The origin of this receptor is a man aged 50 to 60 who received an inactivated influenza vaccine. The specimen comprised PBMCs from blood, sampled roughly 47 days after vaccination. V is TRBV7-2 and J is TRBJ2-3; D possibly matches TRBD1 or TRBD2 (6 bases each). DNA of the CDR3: TGTGCCAGCAGCCATGGGGGGCTTCGGAGCACAGATACGCAGTATTTT. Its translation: CASSHGGLRSTDTQYF. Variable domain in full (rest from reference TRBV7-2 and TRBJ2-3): GAGVSQSPSNKVTEKGKDVELRCDPISGHTALYWYRQSLGQGLEFLIYFQGNSAPDKSGLPSDRFSAERTGGSVSTLTIQRTQQEDSAVYLCASSHGGLRSTDTQYFGPGTRLTVL.